A single sample gave rise to the 28 T cell receptor beta chains below, sequenced in a study of blood T cell repertoires in COVID-19. Some clones are missing from TCRdb's copy, which holds only in-frame ones; the method was immunoSEQ multiplex PCR. The sample lists about 160,000 clones, around 75% occurring once. Sequencing was done on a sample of peripheral blood. The origin of the receptors is a woman aged 80 or over with acute or convalescent COVID-19.

This clone was counted between two and nine times. The rearrangement links TRBV11-2 to TRBJ1-1, with no clear D. V lost 0 bases and J lost 1, with 15 bases in between. CDR1 SGHAT and CDR2 FQNNGV come from the germline V gene. This CDR3 is built from 17 residues. Here the CDR3 DNA reads TGTGCCAGCAGCTTAGATGAGAGGGTGGCGGGGAACACTGAAGCTTTCTTT. This encodes CASSLDERVAGNTEAFF. The variable domain in full, with the rest retrieved from reference TRBV11-2 and TRBJ1-1, is EAGVAQSPRYKIIEKRQSVAFWCNPISGHATLYWYQQILGQGPKLLIQFQNNGVVDDSQLPKDRFSAERLKGVDSTLKIQPAKLEDSAVYLCASSLDERVAGNTEAFFGQGTRLTVV.

The chain carries TRBV3-1 (or the pseudogene TRBV3-2) and TRBJ2-7; 8 bases are shared with TRBD2. This CDR3 has 15 residues. Germline CDR1 reads LGHDT; CDR2 reads YNNKEL (reference sequence). The V and J ends lost 0 bases and 9 bases, in that order; junction bases with no gene match: 10. The chain's CDR3 is CASSQDNSGAFGQYF. The CDR3 DNA sequence: TGTGCCAGCAGCCAAGATAATAGCGGGGCCTTCGGGCAGTACTTC.

V gene TRBV11-2 combines with J gene TRBJ2-1; 9 bases align to TRBD2. From germline, CDR1 is SGHAT and CDR2 FQNNGV. J was trimmed by 10 bases and V by 5 bases; bases with no gene match: 12. The length of the CDR3 is 15 residues. CDR3 loop: CASSPWPSGAEEQFF. CDR3 bases: TGTGCCAGCAGCCCGTGGCCTAGCGGGGCAGAGGAGCAGTTCTTC.

The chain's CDR3 is CASRPYRGSSSGNTIYF. CDR3 nucleotides: TGTGCCAGCAGACCGTACAGGGGATCCTCCTCTGGAAACACCATATATTTT. The chain links TRBV21-1 to TRBJ1-3; the table gives TRBD1 as D, unverified against the DNA. TRBV21-1 is an annotated pseudogene. This CDR3 has 17 amino acids.

This sequence joins TRBV18 and TRBJ2-2; TRBD2 aligns across 7 bases. From germline, CDR1 is KGHSH and CDR2 LQKENI. CDR3 length equals 14 residues. Trimming cost V 4 bases and J 8 bases; bases outside gene matches: 7. The CDR3 loop is CASSLGTIAGELFF. In DNA form, the CDR3 reads TGTGCCAGCTCACTAGGGACTATCGCAGGGGAGCTGTTTTTT. Using reference TRBV18 and TRBJ2-2 for the parts outside the CDR3, the full variable domain is NAGVMQNPRHLVRRRGQEARLRCSPMKGHSHVYWYRQLPEEGLKFMVYLQKENIIDESGMPKERFSAEFPKEGPSILRIQQVVRGDSAAYFCASSLGTIAGELFFGEGSRLTVL.

V is TRBV7-2 and J is TRBJ2-7; D gene uncertain. There are 12 residues in the CDR3. The V gene's germline CDR1 is SGHTA and CDR2 FQGNSA. Deletions cut 5 bases from V and 1 base from J, with 6 bases between. The CDR3 here is CASSEQSYEQYF. The CDR3 nucleotides read TGTGCCAGCAGCGAACAGTCCTACGAGCAGTACTTC.

For this clone: The same CDR3 arises from other DNA sequences in this sample as well. J is TRBJ1-3 and V is TRBV28, with 7 bases lining up with TRBD1. The J segment lost 2 bases and the V segment lost 5 bases, leaving 3 bases of the junction unmatched. Looked up from germline, CDR1 is MDHEN and CDR2 is SYDVKM. The CDR3 has 14 residues. CDR3 amino acids: CASSLDRAGNTIYF. CDR3 nucleotides: TGTGCCAGCAGTCTAGACAGGGCTGGAAACACCATATATTTT.

The chain joins TRBV28 to TRBJ2-2; 10 bases fit TRBD1. Germline-derived CDR1 and CDR2 are MDHEN and SYDVKM. J was trimmed by 5 bases and V by 4 bases; bases with no gene match: 4. The CDR3 runs to 15 residues. Here the CDR3 reads CASSSGTGVTGELFF. The CDR3 DNA is TGTGCCAGCAGTTCCGGGACAGGGGTTACCGGGGAGCTGTTTTTT.

This sequence joins TRBV27 and TRBJ2-2; 9 bases match TRBD1. In germline, CDR1 is MNHEY, CDR2 SMNVEV (reference sequence). The CDR3 length is 16 residues. The trim removed 5 bases at V and 7 bases at J, leaving 11 bases unmatched. In DNA form, the CDR3 reads TGTGCCAGCAGTCCAACTCCCGGGACAGGGATCGGGGAGCTGTTTTTT. It translates to CASSPTPGTGIGELFF.

Only one count was recorded for this clone. The V call is TRBV9, the J call TRBJ2-5; 14 nucleotides line up with TRBD2. V lost 2 bases to trimming and J lost 4 bases; unmatched junction nucleotides: 4. This CDR3 region has 16 residues. In germline, CDR1 is SGDLS, CDR2 YYNGEE. The CDR3 nucleotides read TGTGCCAGCAGCGTGGGGGGACTAGCGGGGGCAGAGACCCAGTACTTC. Its translation is CASSVGGLAGAETQYF.

The chain combines TRBV27 with TRBJ1-5, with D uncertain. Deletions cut 2 bases from V and 0 bases from J, with 8 bases between. The CDR3 contains 15 residues. CDR1 and CDR2 from the germline V gene are MNHEY and SMNVEV (reference sequence). The CDR3 here is CASSLMGYSNQPQHF. The CDR3 DNA reads as TGTGCCAGCAGTTTAATGGGCTATAGCAATCAGCCCCAGCATTTT.

V usage is TRBV27 and J usage is TRBJ2-5; 11 bases line up with TRBD2. CDR1 and CDR2 (germline): MNHEY, SMNVEV (reference sequence). The CDR3 consists of 15 residues. V trimming: 6 bases; J trimming: 5 bases; junction bases outside the gene matches: 8. In DNA form, the CDR3 reads TGTGCCAGCAGCCCAACTAGCGGGAGTTTTGAGACCCAGTACTTC. Translating gives CASSPTSGSFETQYF.

This clone appeared once. CDR3 region: CATQQGTEAFF. In DNA form, the CDR3 reads TGTGCCACACAACAGGGAACTGAAGCTTTCTTT. This chain links TRBV6-5 with TRBJ1-1; D perhaps matches TRBD1 (6 bases). Trimming removed 10 bases at V and 5 bases at J, with 11 bases between. The germline CDR1 and CDR2 sequences are MNHEY and SVGAGI. The CDR3 length is 11 residues.

The chain is built from TRBV2 and TRBJ1-3, with D maybe TRBD1 (6 bases). Germline V CDR1 and CDR2: SNHLY, FYNNEI. Trimming stripped 5 bases from V and 1 base from J, with 15 bases between. This CDR3 region has 16 residues. The CDR3 is CASSFGQHRSGNTIYF. The CDR3 nucleotides are TGTGCCAGCAGTTTCGGACAGCACAGGTCTGGAAACACCATATATTTT. Filled out from reference TRBV2 and TRBJ1-3, the complete variable domain reads EPEVTQTPSHQVTQMGQEVILRCVPISNHLYFYWYRQILGQKVEFLVSFYNNEISEKSEIFDDQFSVERPDGSNFTLKIRSTKLEDSAMYFCASSFGQHRSGNTIYFGEGSWLTVV.

The chain uses TRBV28 and TRBJ1-3; D is unresolved. CDR3 size: 14 residues. Germline CDR1 MDHEN, CDR2 SYDVKM. The V and J ends lost 6 bases and 1 base respectively, with 10 bases between them. For the CDR3, the DNA is TGTGCCAGCAGCTCCCCGGTATCTGGAAACACCATATATTTT. Its translation: CASSSPVSGNTIYF.

This rearrangement joins TRBV10-2 to TRBJ1-5; 8 bases agree with TRBD1. Trimming took 0 bases from V and 3 from J; bases not matched to a gene: 4. CDR1 and CDR2 (germline): WSHSY, SAAADI. This CDR3 comprises 16 residues. This CDR3 is CASSESDREDNQPQHF. In nucleotides, the CDR3 is TGCGCCAGCAGTGAGTCGGACAGGGAAGACAATCAGCCCCAGCATTTT.

The chain has TRBV24-1 and TRBJ1-5; D not resolved. CDR1 KGHDR and CDR2 SFDVKD come from the germline V gene. V lost 2 bases and J lost 6, with 7 bases in between. This CDR3 is built from 13 residues. The CDR3 spells CATSDSNRQPQHF. CDR3 nucleotide sequence: TGTGCCACCAGTGATTCTAACCGTCAGCCCCAGCATTTT.

The rearrangement links TRBV5-1 to TRBJ1-4, with 9 nucleotides matching TRBD1. Germline V CDR1 and CDR2: SGHRS, YFSETQ. This CDR3 is built from 14 residues. With 4 bases clipped from V and 8 bases from J, the junction kept 6 bases outside the gene matches. The chain's CDR3 is CASSPGQGEEKLFF. Here the CDR3 DNA reads TGCGCCAGCAGCCCGGGACAGGGAGAGGAAAAACTGTTTTTT.

The chain carries TRBV4-2 and TRBJ2-7, with D possibly TRBD1 on 5 matching bases. Germline V gives CDR1 LGHNA, CDR2 YNFKEQ. The CDR3 runs 16 residues. V was pared by 4 bases and J by 5 bases, with 21 bases between. The CDR3 sequence: CASSLNPGQGSDEQYF. The DNA of the CDR3 is TGTGCCAGCAGCCTGAATCCGGGCCAGGGTAGTGACGAGCAGTACTTC.

The V call is TRBV2, the J call TRBJ1-1, with 8 bases that match TRBD1. This CDR3 spans 14 amino acids. V lost 4 bases and J lost 4; bases outside the gene matches: 5. The V gene's germline CDR1 is SNHLY and CDR2 FYNNEI. CDR3 coding DNA: TGTGCCAGCAGTGTCACAGGGGGGGTCACTGAAGCTTTCTTT. As protein: CASSVTGGVTEAFF. Full variable domain (remainder filled in from reference TRBV2 and TRBJ1-1): EPEVTQTPSHQVTQMGQEVILRCVPISNHLYFYWYRQILGQKVEFLVSFYNNEISEKSEIFDDQFSVERPDGSNFTLKIRSTKLEDSAMYFCASSVTGGVTEAFFGQGTRLTVV.

Written as DNA, the CDR3 is TGTGCCAGCCCCCCGCGAAGGGGCTTGAACACTGAAGCTTTCTTT. It yields the protein CASPPRRGLNTEAFF. The V call is TRBV28, the J call TRBJ1-1, with D perhaps matching TRBD1 (5 bases). Looked up from germline, CDR1 is MDHEN and CDR2 is SYDVKM. The CDR3 runs to 15 residues. Deletions cut 8 bases from V and 0 bases from J, with 16 bases between. Full variable domain (rest looked up from reference TRBV28 and TRBJ1-1): DVKVTQSSRYLVKRTGEKVFLECVQDMDHENMFWYRQDPGLGLRLIYFSYDVKMKEKGDIPEGYSVSREKKERFSLILESASTNQTSMYLCASPPRRGLNTEAFFGQGTRLTVV.

This sequence joins TRBV20-1 and TRBJ1-4, with D possibly TRBD1 on 6 matching bases. This CDR3 has 16 amino acids. Per germline, CDR1 DFQATT and CDR2 SNEGSKA (reference sequence). The V gene lost 3 bases and the J gene lost 3 bases, with 17 bases spanning the gap. The CDR3 region is CSASSGTGTANEKLFF. The DNA for the CDR3 is TGCAGTGCTAGTTCAGGCACAGGGACCGCTAATGAAAAACTGTTTTTT.

This clone appeared once. V gene TRBV5-5 combines with J gene TRBJ1-2; D not certain. Trimming left V 4 bases short and J 0 bases short, with 16 bases between. Germline lookup yields CDR1 SGHKS and CDR2 YYEKEE (reference sequence). The CDR3 length is 16 residues. The CDR3 sequence is CASSTDSQSPNYGYTF. The CDR3 DNA reads as TGTGCCAGCAGCACTGATTCACAGAGTCCTAACTATGGCTACACCTTC.

The chain carries TRBV13 and TRBJ2-1; no definite D call. The germline CDR1 and CDR2 sequences are PRHDT and FYEKMQ (reference sequence). The V end was cut by 6 bases, the J end by 5 bases, with 20 bases between. The CDR3 is 16 residues long. CDR3 sequence (DNA): TGTGCCAGCAGTCGCTTCCGACTCCTCCCGGACAATGAGCAGTTCTTC. This gives the protein CASSRFRLLPDNEQFF. Together with reference TRBV13 and TRBJ2-1, the CDR3 gives the full variable domain: AAGVIQSPRHLIKEKRETATLKCYPIPRHDTVYWYQQGPGQDPQFLISFYEKMQSDKGSIPDRFSAQQFSDYHSELNMSSLELGDSALYFCASSRFRLLPDNEQFFGPGTRLTVL.

This clone was found a few times. This chain connects TRBV5-4 to TRBJ1-1, with D possibly being TRBD1 (5 bases). V was pared by 4 bases and J by 3 bases, with 10 bases between. Germline V gene data show CDR1 as SGHNT and CDR2 as YYREEE (reference sequence). The CDR3 consists of 13 residues. The CDR3: CASSKGIDTEAFF. CDR3 nucleotide sequence: TGTGCCAGCAGCAAGGGGATCGACACTGAAGCTTTCTTT.

The gene calls are TRBV6-6 and TRBJ2-7; 7 nucleotides align to TRBD2. The CDR3 covers 13 residues. V gave up 6 bases and J gave up 6 bases; unmatched junction bases: 8. Germline V gene data show CDR1 as MNHNY and CDR2 as SVGAGI (reference sequence). The CDR3 loop is CASSHPGEGEQYF. CDR3 bases: TGTGCCAGCAGCCACCCCGGGGAGGGCGAGCAGTACTTC.

This chain's CDR3 is CASSPGRGATYEQYF. The CDR3 DNA is TGTGCCAGCTCCCCCGGGAGGGGGGCCACCTACGAGCAGTACTTC. V gene TRBV7-6 combines with J gene TRBJ2-7; 8 nucleotides match TRBD2. CDR1 SGHVS and CDR2 FNYEAQ come from the germline V gene. There are 15 residues in the CDR3. V trimming: 8 bases; J trimming: 2 bases; junction bases outside the gene matches: 11.

CDR3 loop: CASSRDSQGGYGYTF. The CDR3 DNA reads TGTGCCAGTAGCCGGGATTCACAGGGGGGCTATGGCTACACCTTC. The gene calls are TRBV19 and TRBJ1-2; 8 bases line up with TRBD1. The V gene end was trimmed by 6 bases and the J gene end by 4 bases; junction bases not matched to a gene: 10. Germline V gene lookup returns CDR1 LNHDA and CDR2 SQIVND (reference sequence). The CDR3 has 15 amino acids.